This passage covers 21 T cell receptor beta chains from one sample sequenced in a study of blood T cell repertoires in COVID-19. Profiling relied on immunoSEQ multiplex PCR, and the TCRdb table lists in-frame clones only, not all of them. Found here are some 74,000 clones, roughly 84% of them singletons; the top ten hold around 41%. The specimen sequenced was peripheral blood. All receptors derive from an elderly man with acute or convalescent COVID-19.

This chain connects TRBV4-3 to TRBJ2-7; D is unresolved. The germline CDR1 and CDR2 sequences are LGHNA and YSLEER. The CDR3 length is 15 residues. Between the trimmed V and J ends, which lost 0 bases and 2 bases, there was a span of 11 bases. The CDR3 DNA follows: TGCGCCAGCAGCCAAGATCGTTCCAGCGCCTACGAGCAGTACTTC. It is translated as CASSQDRSSAYEQYF.

This chain connects TRBV5-1 to TRBJ2-7, with a weak D call TRBD2 (6 bases). CDR1 SGHRS and CDR2 YFSETQ come from the germline V gene. The CDR3 totals 15 residues. V was cut by 0 bases and J by 4 bases, with 14 bases left in between. The DNA for the CDR3 is TGCGCCAGCAGCTTGGCCAGGAGTAGCGGATACGAGCAGTACTTC. Translation: CASSLARSSGYEQYF.

This chain uses TRBV28 with TRBJ2-5; unclear D gene. There are 15 residues in the CDR3. V dropped 3 bases and J dropped 2 bases, with 13 bases sitting between them. Germline CDR1 and CDR2: MDHEN and SYDVKM. CDR3 DNA: TGTGCCAGCAGTTTTCCATTTCTATCGCAAGAGACCCAGTACTTC. It encodes CASSFPFLSQETQYF.

A few counts support this clone. The chain is built from TRBV4-3 and TRBJ1-1; D is possibly TRBD1 (6 bases). Germline values: CDR1 LGHNA, CDR2 YSLEER. The CDR3 is 14 amino acids. V was pared by 6 bases and J by 7 bases, with 18 bases between. The CDR3 reads CASSIRGPRGEAFF. The CDR3 nucleotides read TGCGCCAGCAGTATCAGGGGACCCAGGGGTGAAGCTTTCTTT.

V gene TRBV5-1 combines with J gene TRBJ2-5, with TRBD1 matching over 8 bases. V was clipped by 2 bases and J by 3 bases; unmatched bases: 0. The CDR3 has 13 amino acids. Germline V gives CDR1 SGHRS, CDR2 YFSETQ. The chain's CDR3 is CASSLQGEETQYF. The CDR3 DNA is TGCGCCAGCAGCTTACAGGGGGAAGAGACCCAGTACTTC.

The chain joins TRBV4-3 to TRBJ1-1; no reliable D call. This CDR3 region has 14 residues. Germline V CDR1 and CDR2: LGHNA, YSLEER. Trimming took 1 base from V and 8 from J, leaving 14 bases between them. The CDR3 bases are TGCGCCAGCAGCCAAGTGTCTGTAGCCGGCGAAGCTTTCTTT. Translating gives CASSQVSVAGEAFF.

The gene calls are TRBV11-2 and TRBJ2-4; 12 nucleotides match TRBD1. This CDR3 is 16 amino acids long. Trimming took 5 bases from V and 6 from J; bases not matched to a gene: 8. CDR1 is SGHAT and CDR2 is FQNNGV in the germline V gene. This chain's CDR3 is CASSQEGTGGGNIQYF. In nucleotides, the CDR3 is TGTGCCAGCAGCCAAGAAGGGACAGGGGGCGGAAACATTCAGTACTTC. The full variable domain, in which reference TRBV11-2 and TRBJ2-4 provide the parts outside the CDR3, is EAGVAQSPRYKIIEKRQSVAFWCNPISGHATLYWYQQILGQGPKLLIQFQNNGVVDDSQLPKDRFSAERLKGVDSTLKIQPAKLEDSAVYLCASSQEGTGGGNIQYFGAGTRLSVL.

This clone appeared a single time. V gene TRBV7-7 combines with J gene TRBJ2-5; 7 bases match TRBD1. V dropped 5 bases and J dropped 3; count of bases not matched to a gene: 6. Germline CDR1 and CDR2: SSHAT and FNYEAQ (reference sequence). The CDR3 covers 14 residues. The CDR3 DNA is TGTGCCAGCAGCCAGGGACAGTTAGAAGAGACCCAGTACTTC. Protein product: CASSQGQLEETQYF.

The chain combines TRBV7-8 with TRBJ1-2; 7 positions agree with TRBD1. The CDR3 contains 15 residues. V was clipped by 5 bases and J by 8 bases; unmatched bases: 14. The V gene's germline CDR1 is SGHVS and CDR2 FQNEAQ. The CDR3 bases are TGTGCCAGCAGCCCTTACAAGGACAGGCCTTGGGGCTACACCTTC. Amino acids: CASSPYKDRPWGYTF.

The genes are TRBV19 and TRBJ2-2; 8 nucleotides line up with TRBD1. The germline V gene has CDR1 LNHDA and CDR2 SQIVND (reference sequence). The CDR3 covers 15 residues. Losses at the gene ends were 4 bases for V and 3 bases for J; bases not matched to a gene: 4. The CDR3 coding sequence is TGTGCCAGTAGTACGACGGACAGGGACACCGGGGAGCTGTTTTTT. Protein product: CASSTTDRDTGELFF.

The chain is built from TRBV6-5 and TRBJ2-7; possibly TRBD1 for D (5 bases). From germline, CDR1 is MNHEY and CDR2 SVGAGI. Trimming removed 6 bases from V and 0 bases from J, with 9 bases in between. This CDR3 region has 13 residues. This CDR3 is CASRVTASYEQYF. The CDR3 DNA reads as TGTGCCAGCAGAGTGACAGCCTCCTACGAGCAGTACTTC.

V and J are TRBV11-2 and TRBJ2-3; a weak D match, TRBD1 (6 bases). Trimming stripped 4 bases from V and 0 bases from J, with 11 bases between. The CDR3 totals 15 residues. CDR1 is SGHAT and CDR2 is FQNNGV in the germline V gene. In DNA form, the CDR3 reads TGTGCCAGCAGCTCCAACAGGGTCAGCACAGATACGCAGTATTTT. This encodes CASSSNRVSTDTQYF.

This clone has only one observation. The chain recombines TRBV7-9 with TRBJ2-2, with TRBD1 matching over 7 bases. The CDR3 covers 13 residues. Per germline, CDR1 SEHNR and CDR2 FQNEAQ (reference sequence). With 4 bases clipped from V and 6 bases from J, the junction kept 2 bases outside the gene matches. The CDR3 sequence is CASSSQGAGELFF. The CDR3 DNA reads as TGTGCCAGCAGCTCGCAGGGGGCCGGGGAGCTGTTTTTT.

The rearrangement links TRBV6-5 to TRBJ1-3; unclear D gene. The germline gives CDR1 MNHEY, CDR2 SVGAGI. V lost 0 bases, J lost 4 bases, and 10 bases lay in between. This CDR3 has 15 residues. The CDR3 sequence is CASSYSWANGNTIYF. DNA for the CDR3: TGTGCCAGCAGTTACTCTTGGGCAAACGGAAACACCATATATTTT.

V is TRBV11-2 and J is TRBJ2-1; 11 positions agree with TRBD2. J gave up 4 bases and V 5 bases, and 10 bases lay outside the gene matches. The CDR3 loop spans 17 amino acids. The germline gives CDR1 SGHAT, CDR2 FQNNGV. The CDR3 coding sequence is TGTGCCAGCAGCCGGGTTACGGGGACTAGCGGATACAATGAGCAGTTCTTC. Translated: CASSRVTGTSGYNEQFF.

This rearrangement joins TRBV7-2 to TRBJ2-1; 8 positions agree with TRBD1. Germline CDR1 SGHTA, CDR2 FQGNSA. V gave up 4 bases and J gave up 10 bases; unmatched junction bases: 21. The CDR3 extends over 18 amino acids. The CDR3 region has the DNA TGTGCCAGCAGCTCTCCCGGGACAGGTGTTTTAGCCCGATCAGAGCAGTTCTTC. Protein product: CASSSPGTGVLARSEQFF.

The chain recombines TRBV27 with TRBJ1-1; D might be TRBD1 (5 bases). The CDR3 consists of 15 residues. V lost 6 bases to trimming and J lost 5 bases, with 19 bases between them. The V gene's germline CDR1 is MNHEY and CDR2 SMNVEV (reference sequence). This chain's CDR3 is CASSNRSIRDTEAFF. CDR3 in DNA: TGTGCCAGCAGCAATCGATCCATCAGGGATACTGAAGCTTTCTTT.

The chain employs TRBV6-2 or TRBV6-3 and TRBJ2-7; TRBD1 agrees at 7 bases. CDR1 is MNHEY and CDR2 is SVGEGT in the germline V gene. The CDR3 extends over 17 amino acids. J was trimmed by 1 base and V by 5 bases; bases with no gene match: 14. The CDR3 is CASSNMNRDSRSYEQYF. The CDR3 region has the DNA TGTGCCAGCAGTAACATGAACCGGGACAGCAGATCCTACGAGCAGTACTTC.

This clone has more than one count but fewer than ten. V gene TRBV24-1 combines with J gene TRBJ2-1; D might be TRBD1 (5 bases). This CDR3 is built from 15 residues. CDR1 and CDR2 from the germline V gene are KGHDR and SFDVKD. Trimming removed 5 bases at V and 8 bases at J, with 18 bases between. The CDR3 DNA sequence: TGTGCCACCAGTGGATCTACAGGTATCCTCGATGAGCAGTTCTTC. Translating gives CATSGSTGILDEQFF.

V usage is TRBV4-1 and J usage is TRBJ2-5, with TRBD1 matching 9 bases. The CDR3 consists of 16 residues. Germline lookup yields CDR1 MGHRA and CDR2 YSYEKL. The J segment lost 5 bases and the V segment lost 3 bases, leaving 10 bases of the junction unmatched. The CDR3 bases are TGCGCCAGCAGCCAGGATGGACAGGGGCGGATTGAGACCCAGTACTTC. It specifies CASSQDGQGRIETQYF.

The chain combines TRBV9 with TRBJ2-5; 9 bases are shared with TRBD2. Germline CDR1 is SGDLS and CDR2 is YYNGEE. The CDR3 extends over 17 amino acids. With V trimmed by 0 bases and J by 1 base, 7 bases remained unmatched. CDR3 nucleotide sequence: TGTGCCAGCAGCGTAGCTCCTCGAGCGGGAGGCCAAGAGACCCAGTACTTC. It encodes CASSVAPRAGGQETQYF. Filled out from reference TRBV9 and TRBJ2-5, the complete variable domain reads DSGVTQTPKHLITATGQRVTLRCSPRSGDLSVYWYQQSLDQGLQFLIQYYNGEERAKGNILERFSAQQFPDLHSELNLSSLELGDSALYFCASSVAPRAGGQETQYFGPGTRLLVL.